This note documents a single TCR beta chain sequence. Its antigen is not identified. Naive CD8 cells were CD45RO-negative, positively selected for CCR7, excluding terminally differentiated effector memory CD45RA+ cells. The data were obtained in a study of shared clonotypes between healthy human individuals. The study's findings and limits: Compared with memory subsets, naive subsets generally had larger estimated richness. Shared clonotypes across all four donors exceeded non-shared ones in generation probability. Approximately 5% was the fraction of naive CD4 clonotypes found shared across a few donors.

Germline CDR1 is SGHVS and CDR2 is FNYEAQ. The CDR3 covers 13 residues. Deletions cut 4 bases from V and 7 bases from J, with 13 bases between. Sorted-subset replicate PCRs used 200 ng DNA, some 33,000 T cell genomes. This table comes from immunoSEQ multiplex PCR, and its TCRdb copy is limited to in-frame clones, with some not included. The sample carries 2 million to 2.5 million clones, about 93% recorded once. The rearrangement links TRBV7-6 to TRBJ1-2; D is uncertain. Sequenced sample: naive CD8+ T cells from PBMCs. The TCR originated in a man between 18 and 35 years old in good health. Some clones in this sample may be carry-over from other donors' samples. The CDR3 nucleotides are TGTGCCAGCAGCTCCACTTATTCCGGTGGCTACACCTTC. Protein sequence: CASSSTYSGGYTF.